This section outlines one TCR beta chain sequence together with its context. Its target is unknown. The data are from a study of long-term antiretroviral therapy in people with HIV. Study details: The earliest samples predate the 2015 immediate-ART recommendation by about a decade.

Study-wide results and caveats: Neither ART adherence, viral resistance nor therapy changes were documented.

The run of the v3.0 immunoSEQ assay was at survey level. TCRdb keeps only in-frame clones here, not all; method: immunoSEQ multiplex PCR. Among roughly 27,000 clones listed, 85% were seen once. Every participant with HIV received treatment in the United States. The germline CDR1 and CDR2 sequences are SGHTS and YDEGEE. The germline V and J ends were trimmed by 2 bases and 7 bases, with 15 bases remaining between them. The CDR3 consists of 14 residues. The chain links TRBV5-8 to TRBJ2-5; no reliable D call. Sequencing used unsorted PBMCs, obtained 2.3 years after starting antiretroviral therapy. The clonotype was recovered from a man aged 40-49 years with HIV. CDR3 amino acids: CASSLPGSKRTQYF. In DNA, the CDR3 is TGTGCCAGCAGCTTACCGGGTTCCAAAAGGACCCAGTACTTC.